This entry lists 16 T cell receptor beta chains sequenced from one sample in a study of cytomegalovirus exposure and HLA in healthy donors. PCR involved 60 Vbeta and 13 Jbeta primers. The repertoire was sequenced with immunoSEQ multiplex PCR; TCRdb's copy has only in-frame clones and lacks some. The sample includes 110,000 or so clones, 78% of them seen just once. Sample: PBMCs. The receptors were gathered from a man aged 25 to 40 in good health and CMV-seronegative.

This clone occurred once. V and J are TRBV12-5 and TRBJ2-2, with TRBD1 identical over 8 bases. The ends lost 3 bases at V and 0 bases at J; junction bases unmatched: 6. CDR1 and CDR2 (germline): LGHNT, FRNRAP. The CDR3 extends over 17 amino acids. In DNA form, the CDR3 reads TGTGCTAGTGGTTTTAAGGCAGGGGGCGCGAACACCGGGGAGCTGTTTTTT. As protein: CASGFKAGGANTGELFF.

The chain employs TRBV28 and TRBJ1-1; maybe TRBD1 (5 bases). The V and J ends lost 3 bases and 3 bases respectively, with 17 bases between them. Per the germline V gene, CDR1 is MDHEN and CDR2 is SYDVKM. This CDR3 region has 16 residues. CDR3 sequence: CASSFLDLQGHTEAFF. CDR3 in DNA: TGTGCCAGCAGTTTTCTTGATTTGCAGGGTCACACTGAAGCTTTCTTT.

The chain couples TRBV19 to TRBJ2-3; 7 positions agree with TRBD2. V shed 7 bases and J 1 base; nucleotides not matched to a gene: 5. In germline, CDR1 is LNHDA, CDR2 SQIVND (reference sequence). CDR3 length equals 14 residues. CDR3 nucleotides: TGTGCCAGTACGGAGCGGGGAGGCACAGATACGCAGTATTTT. This sequence encodes CASTERGGTDTQYF.

The gene calls are TRBV6-6 and TRBJ1-3; D is ambiguous. Trimming took off 7 bases at V and 1 base at J, with 11 bases between the two ends. The CDR3 length is 14 residues. Per germline, CDR1 MNHNY and CDR2 SVGAGI (reference sequence). The CDR3 spells CASTPRESGNTIYF. The CDR3 region has the DNA TGTGCCAGCACCCCACGGGAGTCTGGAAACACCATATATTTT.

The chain carries TRBV27 and TRBJ2-3, with 12 bases that match TRBD2. The CDR3 spans 16 residues. Germline CDR1 reads MNHEY; CDR2 reads SMNVEV (reference sequence). V was clipped by 8 bases and J by 6 bases; unmatched bases: 12. This CDR3 is CASSPGLAGIRDTQYF. CDR3 bases: TGTGCCAGCTCCCCAGGACTAGCGGGGATTCGGGATACGCAGTATTTT.

This sequence joins TRBV6-4 and TRBJ2-7, with 8 bases aligning to TRBD2. Germline CDR1 MRHNA, CDR2 SNTAGT. The CDR3 length is 12 residues. J lost 5 bases, V lost 7 bases, and 4 bases had no gene match. In DNA, the CDR3 is TGTGCCAGCATGACTAGCGTCCACGAGCAGTACTTC. It is translated as CASMTSVHEQYF.

This clone appeared a single time. The rearrangement links TRBV6-5 to TRBJ1-2; a possible D gene is TRBD1 (6 bases). Germline CDR1 and CDR2: MNHEY and SVGAGI. Deletions cut 6 bases from V and 4 bases from J, with 12 bases between. CDR3 size: 13 residues. The CDR3 DNA reads as TGTGCCAGCAGACCCGACAGGTTCTATGGCTACACCTTC. Protein sequence: CASRPDRFYGYTF.

V gene TRBV7-2 combines with J gene TRBJ2-1; 9 bases are a match to TRBD2. CDR3 length equals 14 residues. CDR1 is SGHTA, CDR2 FQGNSA, per germline. V was pared by 7 bases and J by 9 bases, with 10 bases of the junction left unmatched. The CDR3 loop is CASTPSGVRSEQFF. As DNA, the CDR3 is TGTGCCAGCACTCCTAGCGGGGTTCGCAGTGAGCAGTTCTTC.

This sequence joins TRBV9 and TRBJ1-2; no firm D call. This CDR3 contains 11 residues. Germline lookup yields CDR1 SGDLS and CDR2 YYNGEE. V lost 5 bases to trimming and J lost 8 bases, with 10 bases between them. CDR3 sequence reads: CASSRRSGYTF. CDR3 DNA sequence: TGTGCCAGCAGTCGCCGGAGCGGCTACACCTTC.

The chain carries TRBV25-1 and TRBJ2-7; D call uncertain. Germline V gives CDR1 MGHDK, CDR2 SYGVNS. Trimming cost V 1 base and J 0 bases, with 10 bases left between them. The CDR3 sequence is 15 residues long. The DNA for the CDR3 is TGTGCCAGCAGTGAATCAGGCTCGAGCTCCTACGAGCAGTACTTC. Its protein is CASSESGSSSYEQYF.

In DNA, the CDR3 is TGTGCCAGCAGCGGCGCTGAGGGTACCGGAAACACCATATATTTT. It codes for CASSGAEGTGNTIYF. The chain has TRBV5-4 and TRBJ1-3; D is unresolved. Trimming took 4 bases from V and 4 from J, leaving 15 bases between them. The CDR3 sequence is 15 residues long. Per the germline V gene, CDR1 is SGHNT and CDR2 is YYREEE (reference sequence).

This clone was detected a few times. V is TRBV4-3 and J is TRBJ2-2; 10 positions agree with TRBD2. CDR1 is LGHNA and CDR2 is YSLEER in the germline V gene. This CDR3 is built from 17 residues. J was trimmed by 6 bases and V by 2 bases; bases with no gene match: 9. In DNA, the CDR3 is TGCGCCAGCAGCCAATACCTAGCGGGAGAACAGGCCGGGGAGCTGTTTTTT. Translating gives CASSQYLAGEQAGELFF.

The V gene is TRBV5-1, the J gene TRBJ1-3; a possible D gene is TRBD1 (5 bases). V was cut by 5 bases and J by 0 bases, with 18 bases left in between. CDR1 is SGHRS, CDR2 YFSETQ, per germline. The CDR3 has 17 residues. CDR3 residues: CASRSGAGDYSGNTIYF. The CDR3 region has the DNA TGCGCCAGCAGATCCGGGGCGGGGGATTACTCTGGAAACACCATATATTTT. The full variable domain, rest sourced from reference TRBV5-1 and TRBJ1-3, is KAGVTQTPRYLIKTRGQQVTLSCSPISGHRSVSWYQQTPGQGLQFLFEYFSETQRNKGNFPGRFSGRQFSNSRSEMNVSTLELGDSALYLCASRSGAGDYSGNTIYFGEGSWLTVV.

The rearrangement joins TRBV6-5 to TRBJ2-3, with TRBD2 matching 8 bases. With 2 bases clipped from V and 1 base from J, the junction kept 5 bases outside the gene matches. CDR3 length: 16 residues. Germline V CDR1 and CDR2: MNHEY, SVGAGI. CDR3 coding DNA: TGTGCCAGCAGTTACGCGGGCGGGGGGCGCACAGATACGCAGTATTTT. Protein product: CASSYAGGGRTDTQYF.

V and J are TRBV14 and TRBJ2-5; 7 positions agree with TRBD2. The V gene end was trimmed by 1 base and the J gene end by 2 bases; junction bases not matched to a gene: 4. The CDR3 has 15 residues. Germline CDR1 and CDR2: SGHDN and FVKESK. The DNA for the CDR3 is TGTGCCAGCAGCCAAGCCCGGGGGGAACAAGAGACCCAGTACTTC. Residues: CASSQARGEQETQYF.

This chain joins TRBV6-6 and TRBJ1-2; D might be TRBD1 (6 bases). Germline V lookup: CDR1 MNHNY, CDR2 SVGAGI (reference sequence). The CDR3 contains 13 residues. V was clipped by 7 bases and J by 2 bases, with 11 bases between them. DNA for the CDR3: TGTGCCAGCATCCTGACAGGAAACTATGGCTACACCTTC. This translates into CASILTGNYGYTF.